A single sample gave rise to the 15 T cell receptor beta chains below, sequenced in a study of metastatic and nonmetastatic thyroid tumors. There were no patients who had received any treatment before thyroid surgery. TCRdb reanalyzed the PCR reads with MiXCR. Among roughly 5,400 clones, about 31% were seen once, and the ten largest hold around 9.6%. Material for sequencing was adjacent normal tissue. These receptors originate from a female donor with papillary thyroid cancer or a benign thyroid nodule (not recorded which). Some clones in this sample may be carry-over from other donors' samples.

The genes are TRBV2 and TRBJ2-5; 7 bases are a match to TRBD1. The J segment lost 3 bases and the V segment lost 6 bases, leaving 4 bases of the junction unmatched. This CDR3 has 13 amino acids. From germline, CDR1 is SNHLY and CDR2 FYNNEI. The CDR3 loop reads CASRKGAEETQYF. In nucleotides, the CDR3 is TGTGCCAGCAGAAAGGGGGCCGAAGAGACCCAGTACTTC.

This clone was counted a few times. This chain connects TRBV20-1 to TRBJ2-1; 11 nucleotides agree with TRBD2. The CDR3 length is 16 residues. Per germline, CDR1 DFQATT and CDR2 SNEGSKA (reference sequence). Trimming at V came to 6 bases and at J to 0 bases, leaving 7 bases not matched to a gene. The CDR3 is CSALSLAGGSYNEQFF. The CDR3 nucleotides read TGCAGTGCGTTATCCCTAGCGGGAGGCTCCTACAATGAGCAGTTCTTC.

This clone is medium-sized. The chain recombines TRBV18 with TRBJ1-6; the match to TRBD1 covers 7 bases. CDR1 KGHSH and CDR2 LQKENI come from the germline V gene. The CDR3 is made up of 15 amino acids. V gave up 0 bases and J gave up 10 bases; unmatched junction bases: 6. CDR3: CASSPPRTGGSPLHF. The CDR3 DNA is TGTGCCAGCTCACCACCTCGGACAGGTGGATCACCCCTCCACTTT.

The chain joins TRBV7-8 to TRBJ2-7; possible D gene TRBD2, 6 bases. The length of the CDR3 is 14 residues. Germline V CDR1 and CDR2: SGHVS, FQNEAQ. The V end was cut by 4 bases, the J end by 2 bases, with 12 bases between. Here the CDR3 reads CASSWTSGAYEQYF. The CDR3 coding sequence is TGTGCCAGCAGCTGGACTTCGGGGGCCTACGAGCAGTACTTC.

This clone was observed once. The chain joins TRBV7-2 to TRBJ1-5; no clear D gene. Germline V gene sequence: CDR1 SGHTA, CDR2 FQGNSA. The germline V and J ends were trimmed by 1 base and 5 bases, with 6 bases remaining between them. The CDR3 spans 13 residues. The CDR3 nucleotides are TGTGCCAGCAGCTTAGGAATGGATCAGCCCCAGCATTTT. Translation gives CASSLGMDQPQHF.

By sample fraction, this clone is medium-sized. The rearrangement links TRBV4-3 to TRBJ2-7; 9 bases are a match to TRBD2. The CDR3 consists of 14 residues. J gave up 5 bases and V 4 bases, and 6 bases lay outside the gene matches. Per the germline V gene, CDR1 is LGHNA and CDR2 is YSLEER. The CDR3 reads CASSLWTSADEQYF. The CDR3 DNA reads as TGCGCCAGCAGCCTGTGGACTAGCGCCGACGAGCAGTACTTC.

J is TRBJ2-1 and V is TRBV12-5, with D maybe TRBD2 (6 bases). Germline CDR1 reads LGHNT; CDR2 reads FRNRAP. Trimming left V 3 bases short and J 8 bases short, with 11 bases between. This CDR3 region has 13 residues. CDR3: CASGFGLIDEQFF. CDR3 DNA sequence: TGTGCTAGTGGTTTTGGACTAATAGATGAGCAGTTCTTC.

The CDR3 bases are TGCGCCAGCAGCTTGGGGTCCGGGGCGAACTACGAGCAGTACTTC. Residues: CASSLGSGANYEQYF. The chain links TRBV5-1 to TRBJ2-7, with D perhaps matching TRBD1 or TRBD2 (5 bases each). V was clipped by 0 bases and J by 3 bases, with 13 bases between them. The CDR3 runs 15 residues. Germline CDR1 and CDR2: SGHRS and YFSETQ.

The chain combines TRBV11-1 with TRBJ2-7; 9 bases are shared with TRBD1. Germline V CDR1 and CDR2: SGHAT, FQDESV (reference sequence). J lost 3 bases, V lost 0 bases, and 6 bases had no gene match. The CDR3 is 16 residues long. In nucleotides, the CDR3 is TGTGCCAGCAGCTTAGCCGGGGACAGGGTACGCTACGAGCAGTACTTC. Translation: CASSLAGDRVRYEQYF. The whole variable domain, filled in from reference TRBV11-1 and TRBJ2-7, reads EAEVAQSPRYKITEKSQAVAFWCDPISGHATLYWYRQILGQGPELLVQFQDESVVDDSQLPKDRFSAERLKGVDSTLKIQPAELGDSAMYLCASSLAGDRVRYEQYFGPGTRLTVT.

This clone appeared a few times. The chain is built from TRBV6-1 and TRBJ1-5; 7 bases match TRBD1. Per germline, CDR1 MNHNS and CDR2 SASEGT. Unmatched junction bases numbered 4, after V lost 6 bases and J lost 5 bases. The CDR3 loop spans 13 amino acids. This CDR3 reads CASRGDSDQPQHF. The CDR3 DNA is TGTGCCAGCAGGGGGGACAGTGATCAGCCCCAGCATTTT.

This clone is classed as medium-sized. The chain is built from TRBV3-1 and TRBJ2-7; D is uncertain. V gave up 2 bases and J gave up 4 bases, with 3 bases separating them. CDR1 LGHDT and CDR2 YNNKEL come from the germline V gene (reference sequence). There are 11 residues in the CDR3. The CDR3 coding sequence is TGTGCCAGCAGCCAAAAATACGAGCAGTACTTC. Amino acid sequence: CASSQKYEQYF.

The CDR3: CASSFLVQRNTGELFF. For the CDR3, the DNA is TGTGCCAGCAGCTTTCTGGTACAAAGAAACACCGGGGAGCTGTTTTTT. This chain joins TRBV5-6 and TRBJ2-2; D not resolved. Per germline, CDR1 SGHDT and CDR2 YYEEEE. V lost 2 bases and J lost 2, with 13 bases in between. The CDR3 runs 16 residues.

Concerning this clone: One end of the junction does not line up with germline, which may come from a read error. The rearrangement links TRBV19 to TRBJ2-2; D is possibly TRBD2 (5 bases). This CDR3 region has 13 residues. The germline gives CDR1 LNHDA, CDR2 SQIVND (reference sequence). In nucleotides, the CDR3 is TGTGCCAGATCTTGGATGAACACCGGGGAGATGTGTTTT. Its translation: CARSWMNTGEMCF. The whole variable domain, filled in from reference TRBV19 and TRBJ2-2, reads DGGITQSPKYLFRKEGQNVTLSCEQNLNHDAMYWYRQDPGQGLRLIYYSQIVNDFQKGDIAEGYSVSREKKESFPLTVTSAQKNPTAFYLCARSWMNTGEMCFGEGSRLTVL.

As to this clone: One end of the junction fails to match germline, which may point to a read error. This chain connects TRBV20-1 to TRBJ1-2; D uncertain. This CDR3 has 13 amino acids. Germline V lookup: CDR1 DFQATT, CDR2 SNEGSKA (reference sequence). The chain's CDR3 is CGASEGGNYGYTF. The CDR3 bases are TGCGGTGCTAGTGAGGGCGGGAACTATGGCTACACCTTC.

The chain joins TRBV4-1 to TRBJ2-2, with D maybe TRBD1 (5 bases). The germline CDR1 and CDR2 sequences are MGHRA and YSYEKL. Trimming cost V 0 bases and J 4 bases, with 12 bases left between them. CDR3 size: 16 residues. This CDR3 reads CASSQEGQGLTGELFF. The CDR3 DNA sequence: TGCGCCAGCAGCCAAGAGGGGCAGGGTCTCACCGGGGAGCTGTTTTTT.